This TCR beta chain emerged from a study of blood T cell repertoires in COVID-19. Across the whole study: Researchers got acute and convalescent COVID-19 samples from the United States, Italy and Spain.

Followed over time, Seattle patients had been enrolled while infection was active. Methods used by the authors: Using reference gene primer amplification, nucleated cell counts were estimated. Repertoires were generated with immunoSEQ multiplex PCR, while TCRdb's copy carries only in-frame clones and drops some. V and J calls and clone size follow that table, whereas D and trimming were derived from the DNA. Of roughly 310,000 clones listed, 75% to 90% were seen once; the top ten hold 2.9%. J was trimmed by 4 bases and V by 5 bases; bases with no gene match: 9. Per the germline V gene, CDR1 is SGHNT and CDR2 is YENEEA. This CDR3 is 16 amino acids long.

The J gene is TRBJ2-2, the V gene TRBV11-3; 8 bases line up with TRBD1. The sequenced sample consisted of peripheral blood. The TCR originated in a woman aged 25-40 years with COVID-19, enrolled during active disease. The CDR3: CASSPGQGLSTGELFF. CDR3 nucleotide sequence: TGTGCCAGCAGCCCCGGACAGGGTTTAAGCACCGGGGAGCTGTTTTTT.